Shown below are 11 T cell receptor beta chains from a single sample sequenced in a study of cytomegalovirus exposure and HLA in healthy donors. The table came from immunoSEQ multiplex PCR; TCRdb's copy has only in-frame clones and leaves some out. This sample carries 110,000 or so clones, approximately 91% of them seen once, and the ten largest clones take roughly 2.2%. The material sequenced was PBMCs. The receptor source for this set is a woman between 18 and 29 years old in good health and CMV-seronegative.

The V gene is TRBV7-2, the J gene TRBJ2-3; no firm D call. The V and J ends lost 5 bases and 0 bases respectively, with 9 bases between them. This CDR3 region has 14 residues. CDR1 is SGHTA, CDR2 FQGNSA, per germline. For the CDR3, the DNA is TGTGCCAGCAGCCTCTATGCTAGCACAGATACGCAGTATTTT. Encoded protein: CASSLYASTDTQYF.

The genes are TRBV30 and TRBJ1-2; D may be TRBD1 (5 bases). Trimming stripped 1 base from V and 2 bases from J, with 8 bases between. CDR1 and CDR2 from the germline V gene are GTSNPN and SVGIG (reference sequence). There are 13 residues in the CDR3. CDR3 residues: CAWSDTGNYGYTF. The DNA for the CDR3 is TGTGCCTGGAGTGATACAGGAAACTATGGCTACACCTTC.

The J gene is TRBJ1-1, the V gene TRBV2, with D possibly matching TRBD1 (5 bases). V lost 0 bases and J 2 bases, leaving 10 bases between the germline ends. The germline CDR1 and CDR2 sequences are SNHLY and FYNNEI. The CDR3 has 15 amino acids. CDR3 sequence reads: CASSEAGGTNTEAFF. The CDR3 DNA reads TGTGCCAGCAGTGAAGCGGGAGGGACCAACACTGAAGCTTTCTTT.

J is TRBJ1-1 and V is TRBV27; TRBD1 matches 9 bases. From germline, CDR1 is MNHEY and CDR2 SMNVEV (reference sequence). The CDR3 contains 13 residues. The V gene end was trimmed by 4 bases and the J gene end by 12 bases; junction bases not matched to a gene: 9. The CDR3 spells CASSSTDRGSSFF. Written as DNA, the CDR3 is TGTGCCAGCAGTTCCACCGACAGGGGGTCGTCTTTCTTT.

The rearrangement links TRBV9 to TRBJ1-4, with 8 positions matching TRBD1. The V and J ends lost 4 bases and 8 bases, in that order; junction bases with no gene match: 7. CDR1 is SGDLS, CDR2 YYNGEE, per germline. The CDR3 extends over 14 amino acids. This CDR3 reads CASSSRTGSEKLFF. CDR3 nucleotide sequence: TGTGCCAGCAGCTCCAGGACAGGGTCCGAAAAACTGTTTTTT. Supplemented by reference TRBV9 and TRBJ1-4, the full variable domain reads DSGVTQTPKHLITATGQRVTLRCSPRSGDLSVYWYQQSLDQGLQFLIQYYNGEERAKGNILERFSAQQFPDLHSELNLSSLELGDSALYFCASSSRTGSEKLFFGSGTQLSVL.

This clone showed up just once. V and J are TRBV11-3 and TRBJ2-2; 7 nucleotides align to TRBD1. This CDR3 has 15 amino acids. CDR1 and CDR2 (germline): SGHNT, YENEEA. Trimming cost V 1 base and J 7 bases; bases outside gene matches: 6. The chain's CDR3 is CASSLGEQGNGELFF. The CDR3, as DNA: TGTGCCAGCAGCTTAGGTGAACAGGGGAACGGGGAGCTGTTTTTT.

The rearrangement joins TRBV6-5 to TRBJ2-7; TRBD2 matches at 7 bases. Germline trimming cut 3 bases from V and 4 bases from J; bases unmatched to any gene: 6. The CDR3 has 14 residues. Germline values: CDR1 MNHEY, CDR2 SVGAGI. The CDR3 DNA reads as TGTGCCAGCAGTTATGCGGGAGTGGTATACGAGCAGTACTTC. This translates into CASSYAGVVYEQYF.

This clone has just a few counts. In nucleotides, the CDR3 is TGTGCCAGCTCACCACAGACAGAAGAAGCTTTCTTT. It yields the protein CASSPQTEEAFF. The V gene is TRBV18, the J gene TRBJ1-1; D is possibly TRBD1 (5 bases). The CDR3 is 12 amino acids. Germline CDR1 is KGHSH and CDR2 is LQKENI. Deletions cut 1 base from V and 8 bases from J, with 8 bases between.

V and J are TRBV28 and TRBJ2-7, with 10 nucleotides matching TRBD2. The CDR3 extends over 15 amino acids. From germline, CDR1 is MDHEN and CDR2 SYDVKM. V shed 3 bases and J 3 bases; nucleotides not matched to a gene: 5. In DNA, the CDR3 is TGTGCCAGCAGTTTGCCTAGCGGGGGCCTCTACGAGCAGTACTTC. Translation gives CASSLPSGGLYEQYF. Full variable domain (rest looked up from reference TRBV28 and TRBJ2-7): DVKVTQSSRYLVKRTGEKVFLECVQDMDHENMFWYRQDPGLGLRLIYFSYDVKMKEKGDIPEGYSVSREKKERFSLILESASTNQTSMYLCASSLPSGGLYEQYFGPGTRLTVT.

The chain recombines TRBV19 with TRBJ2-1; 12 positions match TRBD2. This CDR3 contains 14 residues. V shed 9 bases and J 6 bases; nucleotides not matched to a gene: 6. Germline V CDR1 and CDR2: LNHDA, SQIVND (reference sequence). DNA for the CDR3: TGTGCCAGCCGCACTAGCGGGGGGCTCAATGAGCAGTTCTTC. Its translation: CASRTSGGLNEQFF.

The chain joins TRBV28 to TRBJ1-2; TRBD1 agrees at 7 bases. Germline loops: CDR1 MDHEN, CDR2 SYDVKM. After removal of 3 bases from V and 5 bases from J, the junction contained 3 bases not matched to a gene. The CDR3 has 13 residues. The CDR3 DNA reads TGTGCCAGCAGTTTCCTACAGGGGTATGGCTACACCTTC. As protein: CASSFLQGYGYTF.